This T cell receptor beta chain was documented in a study of blood T cell repertoires in COVID-19. For the study at large: T cells, B-cell-depleted T cells, or PBMCs provided the cDNA or gDNA that served as material.

Using immunoSEQ multiplex PCR, the repertoire was profiled, and TCRdb retains in-frame clones only, with some absent. The data hold around 150,000 clones, with over 80% observed a single time. Participant reports of clinical history set cohort assignment. Per the germline V gene, CDR1 is SGHRS and CDR2 is YFSETQ. The CDR3 consists of 14 residues. V gave up 3 bases and J gave up 8 bases; unmatched junction bases: 2. Specimen: PBMCs or T cells enriched from blood (not recorded which). This TCR came from a woman aged 40 to 55 who had recovered from COVID-19. The gene calls are TRBV5-1 and TRBJ1-6; the match to TRBD1 covers 10 bases. CDR3 amino acids: CASSSGTGDSPLHF. The CDR3 DNA reads as TGCGCCAGCAGCTCCGGGACAGGGGATTCACCCCTCCACTTT.